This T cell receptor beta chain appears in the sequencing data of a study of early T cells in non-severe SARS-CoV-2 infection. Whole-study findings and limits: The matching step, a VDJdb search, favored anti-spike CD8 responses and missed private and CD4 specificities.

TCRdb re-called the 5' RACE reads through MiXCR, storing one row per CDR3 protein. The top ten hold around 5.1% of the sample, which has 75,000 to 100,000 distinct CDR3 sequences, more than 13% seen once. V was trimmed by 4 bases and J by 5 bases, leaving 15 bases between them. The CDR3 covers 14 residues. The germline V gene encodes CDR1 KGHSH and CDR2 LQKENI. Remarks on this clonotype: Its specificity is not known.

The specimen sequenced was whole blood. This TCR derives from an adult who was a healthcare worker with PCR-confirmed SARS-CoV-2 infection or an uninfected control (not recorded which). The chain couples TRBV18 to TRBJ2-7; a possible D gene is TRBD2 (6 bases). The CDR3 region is CASSLPFAGNEQYF. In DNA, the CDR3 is TGTGCCAGCTCACTCCCCTTCGCGGGGAACGAGCAGTACTTC.